This is a list of T cell receptor beta chains from one sample in a study of T cells in Graves' hyperthyroidism and ophthalmopathy. TCRdb redid the calling of the multiplex PCR reads with MiXCR, one entry per CDR3 protein. This table holds hundreds of thousands of distinct CDR3 sequences, roughly 13% found once. The sequenced sample consisted of blood. The receptors here all came from a young woman with Graves' hyperthyroidism. CDR3s include the opening cysteine and the closing phenylalanine or tryptophan. Fields, in order: CDR3 DNA, CDR3 protein, D gene, J gene, V gene, clone size. A D gene is named only where the DNA matches it firmly. Not all rows give a size; the values are once, few, many and, for expanded clones, a class.

TGTGCCAGCAGCGTAGCAGGGACAGGGATAATTTATGGCTACACCTTC	CASSVAGTGIIYGYTF	TRBD1	TRBJ1-2	TRBV9	-
TGCAGTGCTAGGAGGGAGACAGGGAAAGGGAAAAAACTGTTTTTT	CSARRETGKGKKLFF	TRBD1	TRBJ1-4	TRBV20-1	-
TGTGCCAGCAGCGTAGGGGACCATGGCAATCAGCCCCAGCATTTT	CASSVGDHGNQPQHF	-	TRBJ1-5	TRBV9	-
TGCGCCAGCAGCAACGGCTACTCCTACGAGCAGTACTTC	CASSNGYSYEQYF	-	TRBJ2-7	TRBV4-3	few
TGTGCCAGCAGCCCCCGGTCGAGTCACGAGCAGTACTTC	CASSPRSSHEQYF	-	TRBJ2-7	TRBV3-1	many
TGTGCCAGCAGCTTAGTCCGGGACGTAAATTCACCCCTCCACTTT	CASSLVRDVNSPLHF	-	TRBJ1-6	TRBV7-2	many
TGTGCCAGCAGCATCGGTCCCGGGACAGCGGGCTACACCTTC	CASSIGPGTAGYTF	TRBD1	TRBJ1-2	TRBV6-1	few
TGTGCCAGCAGTTTAAGGTGGGATCAGCCCCAGCATTTT	CASSLRWDQPQHF	-	TRBJ1-5	TRBV28	many
TGCAGTGCTTCGATAGGGTTGTACGAGCAGTACTTC	CSASIGLYEQYF	-	TRBJ2-7	TRBV20-1	few
TGTGCCAGCAGCGTTTCATCTCTTTGGGGGGATGAGCAGTTCTTC	CASSVSSLWGDEQFF	-	TRBJ2-1	TRBV9	many
TGTGCCAGCAGCTTAACGAGGGACAGTATGGGCTACAATGAGCAGTTCTTC	CASSLTRDSMGYNEQFF	TRBD1	TRBJ2-1	TRBV7-9	few
TGTGCCAGCCCACAGACAGGGACGGCCATGAGCACTGAAGCTTTCTTT	CASPQTGTAMSTEAFF	TRBD1	TRBJ1-1	TRBV6-1	-
TGTGCCAGCAGTGACTTAGACAGCGTGTCCTACGAGCAGTACTTC	CASSDLDSVSYEQYF	-	TRBJ2-7	TRBV6-1	many
TGTGCCAGCAGTTTCGCGACACCTAACGACGGGGAGCTGTTTTTT	CASSFATPNDGELFF	-	TRBJ2-2	TRBV12-3/TRBV12-4	many
TGCGCCAGCAGCTTGAATCCCAATGAAAAACTGTTTTTT	CASSLNPNEKLFF	-	TRBJ1-4	TRBV5-1	many
TGTGCCAGTAGTATAGAGATGGGACTCACGGCTTTCTTT	CASSIEMGLTAFF	-	TRBJ1-1	TRBV19	-
TGTGCCAGCAGCTCGACCTCTTATGAGCAGTTCTTC	CASSSTSYEQFF	-	TRBJ2-1	TRBV7-2	many
TGTGCCACCAGTCGCGGGGACCCCCAAGAGACCCAGTACTTC	CATSRGDPQETQYF	-	TRBJ2-5	TRBV24-1	few
TGCAGCGTTGGAACAGGGACCCCCTCTGGGGCCAACGTCCTGACTTTC	CSVGTGTPSGANVLTF	-	TRBJ2-6	TRBV29-1	many
TGTGCCAGCACCACACCGGGACGGAGGGGAAACACCATATATTTT	CASTTPGRRGNTIYF	-	TRBJ1-3	TRBV12-3/TRBV12-4	many
TGTGCCAGCAGGGAGAACACCATATATTTT	CASRENTIYF	-	TRBJ1-3	TRBV7-9	many
TGTGCCAGCAGTTTCTGGGGACAGGCCGTCTTCTTCAGCTCCTACAATGAGCAGTTCTTC	CASSFWGQAVFFSSYNEQFF	TRBD1	TRBJ2-1	TRBV28	-
TGTGCCAGCAGCCCCTCGAGGGCGAACTATAATTCACCCCTCCACTTT	CASSPSRANYNSPLHF	-	TRBJ1-6	TRBV9	-
TGTGCCAGCATCGCGGGACTAGCGGGTACCGGGGAGCTGTTTTTT	CASIAGLAGTGELFF	TRBD2	TRBJ2-2	TRBV6-1	-
TGTGCCAGCAATCCAAAGACCCAGGGGCGCGAGCAGTACTTC	CASNPKTQGREQYF	-	TRBJ2-7	TRBV2	many
TGTGCCAGCAGGGGGGGAACACCGAACACCGGGGAGCTGTTTTTT	CASRGGTPNTGELFF	-	TRBJ2-2	TRBV18	-
TGTGCCATCAGTGATTCTAGCTCCTACGAGCAGTACTTC	CAISDSSSYEQYF	-	TRBJ2-7	TRBV10-3	few
TGTGCCAGCAGCCGGGACAGGGTCGCTGAAGCTTTCTTT	CASSRDRVAEAFF	TRBD1	TRBJ1-1	TRBV28	many
TGTGCCAGCAGTCCGGGACAGTCTAACACTGAAGCTTTCTTT	CASSPGQSNTEAFF	TRBD1	TRBJ1-1	TRBV27	many
TGCGCCAGCAGCTTGGGCGGGGTTGAAGCTTTCTTT	CASSLGGVEAFF	-	TRBJ1-1	TRBV5-1	many
TGTGCCAGCAGCTTCCGCGCTAGCGGGAGCTTGGCAGCCAAAAACATTCAGTACTTC	CASSFRASGSLAAKNIQYF	TRBD2	TRBJ2-4	TRBV5-6	few
TGTGCCAGCAGTTCCCCGGGGGACACCGGGGAGCTGTTTTTT	CASSSPGDTGELFF	-	TRBJ2-2	TRBV6-5	few
TGCAGTGCTAGAGATGAGAAATTTGGGCAGGGCGGCAATCAGCCCCAGCATTTT	CSARDEKFGQGGNQPQHF	-	TRBJ1-5	TRBV20-1	-
TGCAGTGCTAACGGACAGGGCCGAAAAACTTTCTTT	CSANGQGRKTFF	TRBD1	TRBJ1-1	TRBV20-1	-
TGTGCCAGCATTGGACTAGCGAGGTCCTACAATGAGCAGTTCTTC	CASIGLARSYNEQFF	TRBD2	TRBJ2-1	TRBV2	many
TGTGCCAGCAGCTTAGGTCGGACTACAGATACGCAGTATTTT	CASSLGRTTDTQYF	-	TRBJ2-3	TRBV11-1	many
TGTGCCACCAGGGGGGACCTCATTCCTTACGAGCAGTTCTTC	CATRGDLIPYEQFF	-	TRBJ2-1	TRBV10-3	many
TGTGCCAGCATCGCCGCTGGGGCAGGGCCACCGGTCTACCACACAGATACGCAGTATTTT	CASIAAGAGPPVYHTDTQYF	-	TRBJ2-3	TRBV28	many
TGTGCCAGCAGTGATGGTCAGGGGAGTTCACCCCTCCACTTT	CASSDGQGSSPLHF	-	TRBJ1-6	TRBV2	many
TGTGCCAGCAGTTACTCCCCCCCTAGCGGACTTTACAATGAGCAGTTCTTC	CASSYSPPSGLYNEQFF	TRBD2	TRBJ2-1	TRBV6-2/TRBV6-3	many
TGTGCCAGCAGTTTAATAGGAATTGCGACAGCCTATGGCTACACCTTC	CASSLIGIATAYGYTF	-	TRBJ1-2	TRBV28	many
TGTGCCACCAGCAGAGCGAGCAATCAGCCCCAGCATTTT	CATSRASNQPQHF	-	TRBJ1-5	TRBV15	few
TGCGCCAGCAGCTTGGAGGCGCCAGGGGAGTACACCTACAATGAGCAGTTCTTC	CASSLEAPGEYTYNEQFF	-	TRBJ2-1	TRBV5-1	many
TGTGCCGGGAGACTAGCGGGAGAGCCAGATACGCAGTATTTT	CAGRLAGEPDTQYF	TRBD2	TRBJ2-3	TRBV2	many
TGTGCCAGCAGCCTCCGGGACAGCAACTATGGCTACACCTTC	CASSLRDSNYGYTF	TRBD1	TRBJ1-2	TRBV9	many
TGTGCCACCAGCCCCCGGGACGGATCACACTCTGGGGCCAACGTCCTGACTTTC	CATSPRDGSHSGANVLTF	-	TRBJ2-6	TRBV15	-
TGTGCCAGCAGGAGGCCCGGCGGGAGTAACTATGGCTACACCTTC	CASRRPGGSNYGYTF	-	TRBJ1-2	TRBV28	many
TGTGCCAGCTCGACAGGGGGCGGCGAGCAGTACTTC	CASSTGGGEQYF	TRBD1	TRBJ2-7	TRBV18	many
TGCAGTGCTGCCTACACTGGGACCAACACCGGGGAGCTGTTTTTT	CSAAYTGTNTGELFF	-	TRBJ2-2	TRBV20-1	many
TGTGCCAGCAGCCTCAGTGATGCCAAAAACATTCAGTACTTC	CASSLSDAKNIQYF	-	TRBJ2-4	TRBV12-3/TRBV12-4	many
TGCAGTGCGTCCGCCGGGCCTGGGGTAAGGCCCCAGCATTTT	CSASAGPGVRPQHF	-	TRBJ1-5	TRBV20-1	many
TGCAGTGCGGCAAGGGGCCAAGAGACCCAGTACTTC	CSAARGQETQYF	-	TRBJ2-5	TRBV20-1	many
TGTGCCAGCAGCTTATTTGGGGGAGCGAACACTGAAGCTTTCTTT	CASSLFGGANTEAFF	-	TRBJ1-1	TRBV7-9	many
TGTGCCAGCAGTTTTGGGCGGAGGGGCTATGGCTACACCTTC	CASSFGRRGYGYTF	-	TRBJ1-2	TRBV28	few